This record covers a single TCR beta chain. What it binds is not known. TCRdb's copy holds only in-frame clones and misses some; the assay was immunoSEQ multiplex PCR. The sample consists of under 7,500 clones, 88% of them appearing once. These data belong to a study of blood T cell dynamics during melanoma immunotherapy. Study in general: Patients with metastatic melanoma got pembrolizumab or nivolumab-ipilimumab as first-line care. Notes on the study in general: PBMC repertoires of eventual disease-control patients split at W3 into clonality or diversity gains. It remained unknown if the driving T cell clones were melanoma-specific.

Sample time point: pre-treatment baseline. Sampling occurred pretreatment (T0) and at week 3 (W3), after cycle one of checkpoint blockade. Trimming took off 1 base at V and 4 bases at J, with 14 bases between the two ends. CDR1 and CDR2 (germline): SGHTA, FQGNSA. This CDR3 comprises 15 residues. The V call is TRBV7-2, the J call TRBJ2-7; the D is unclear. This specimen was blood, taken from a patient treated with checkpoint blockade. The TCR comes from a human donor with melanoma. Written as DNA, the CDR3 is TGTGCCAGCAGCTTAGGGTGGGCCTCGAAGTACGAGCAGTACTTC. Protein product: CASSLGWASKYEQYF.